The T cell receptor beta chain under discussion was sequenced for a study of T-cell memory formation after mild COVID-19. Trimming left V 10 bases short and J 2 bases short, with 17 bases between. This CDR3 is 14 amino acids long. The germline gives CDR1 KGHDR, CDR2 SFDVKD. Overall study findings and caveats: Shrinking CD4+ clones resided mostly in CM and EM, and CD8+ ones in EMRA. Certain responding clones were present in pre-infection memory, suggesting participation of cross-reactive memory. Clones that shrank (day 15 to 85) were balanced CD4/CD8, whereas later expanders leaned CD4+.

TCRdb independently ran MiXCR on the 5' RACE reads; one entry per CDR3 protein. Here the sample spans about 200,000 distinct CDR3 sequences, 7.5% to 10% being singletons. On this clonotype itself: Its antigen is as yet unknown.

The chain recombines TRBV24-1 with TRBJ2-7; D is undetermined. The clonotype comes from a man in his late teens or twenties who had mild COVID-19 (a few samples of this study predate the infection). Cell type and time point are not known. The sample taken for sequencing was PBMCs or a T cell subset sorted from them (not recorded which). The CDR3 region is CATESDGTTYEQYF. CDR3 sequence (DNA): TGTGCCACAGAATCGGACGGAACAACCTACGAGCAGTACTTC.